Below are 11 T cell receptor beta chains sequenced from a single sample in a study of blood T cell repertoires in COVID-19. TCRdb's copy holds only in-frame clones and misses some; the assay was immunoSEQ multiplex PCR. The table lists approximately 300,000 clones, 85% to 90% of them singletons, with 6.3% in the top ten. The sequencing input was peripheral blood. The receptors come from a woman in her fifties or sixties with COVID-19, enrolled during active disease.

J is TRBJ1-5 and V is TRBV19; D might be TRBD1 (5 bases). This CDR3 is 14 amino acids long. Germline V CDR1 and CDR2: LNHDA, SQIVND (reference sequence). V dropped 6 bases and J dropped 1 base, with 10 bases sitting between them. The CDR3 DNA follows: TGTGCCAGTAGAGCGGGGGGGAGCAATCAGCCCCAGCATTTT. Protein sequence: CASRAGGSNQPQHF. The full variable domain, with the rest looked up from reference TRBV19 and TRBJ1-5, is DGGITQSPKYLFRKEGQNVTLSCEQNLNHDAMYWYRQDPGQGLRLIYYSQIVNDFQKGDIAEGYSVSREKKESFPLTVTSAQKNPTAFYLCASRAGGSNQPQHFGDGTRLSIL.

Comment on this clone: Other DNA sequences within the sample encode an identical CDR3. The V and J genes are TRBV25-1 and TRBJ2-7; 10 bases align to TRBD1. CDR3 length: 14 amino acids. V gave up 3 bases and J gave up 1 base; unmatched junction bases: 0. Germline CDR1 reads MGHDK; CDR2 reads SYGVNS. As DNA, the CDR3 is TGTGCCAGCAGTGAGGGACAGGGGTCCTACGAGCAGTACTTC. This translates into CASSEGQGSYEQYF.

Here the CDR3 DNA reads TGTGCCAGCAGCGTAGCTAGGGGGTCACCCCTCCACTTT. It specifies CASSVARGSPLHF. The gene calls are TRBV9 and TRBJ1-6; the D gene is possibly TRBD1 (6 bases). Between the trimmed V and J ends, which lost 0 bases and 10 bases, there was a span of 8 bases. CDR3 length: 13 amino acids. Germline V gene data show CDR1 as SGDLS and CDR2 as YYNGEE.

The rearrangement uses TRBV10-2 and TRBJ2-2; 16 nucleotides agree with TRBD2. The V and J ends lost 7 bases and 8 bases, in that order; junction bases with no gene match: 13. The germline gives CDR1 WSHSY, CDR2 SAAADI. The length of the CDR3 is 18 residues. The CDR3 bases are TGCGCCAGCAAATCCGGGACTAGCGGGAGGGCGATATCTGGGGAGCTGTTTTTT. This sequence encodes CASKSGTSGRAISGELFF.

The chain employs TRBV5-1 and TRBJ2-1; 9 nucleotides agree with TRBD2. V shed 0 bases, J shed 3 bases, and the junction held 13 bases outside the gene matches. This CDR3 region has 19 residues. CDR1 is SGHRS and CDR2 is YFSETQ in the germline V gene. CDR3: CASSLVALGASGNYNEQFF. The CDR3 DNA sequence: TGCGCCAGCAGCTTGGTGGCCCTAGGAGCTAGCGGGAACTACAATGAGCAGTTCTTC.

The V and J genes are TRBV5-4 and TRBJ2-1; TRBD1 matches at 9 bases. The CDR3 length is 16 residues. J gave up 2 bases and V 2 bases, and 5 bases lay outside the gene matches. Germline V CDR1 and CDR2: SGHNT, YYREEE (reference sequence). The CDR3 sequence: CASSFGTGRTYNEQFF. DNA of the CDR3: TGTGCCAGCAGCTTCGGGACAGGGAGAACCTACAATGAGCAGTTCTTC.

This rearrangement joins TRBV5-6 to TRBJ1-6, with 9 bases aligning to TRBD1. The CDR3 is made up of 15 amino acids. The germline CDR1 and CDR2 sequences are SGHDT and YYEEEE. V lost 0 bases, J lost 9 bases, and 4 bases stayed unmatched. The CDR3 loop reads CASSLGQGGRSPLHF. The CDR3 DNA follows: TGTGCCAGCAGCTTGGGACAGGGGGGGCGTTCACCCCTCCACTTT.

V gene TRBV5-1 combines with J gene TRBJ2-3, with 8 nucleotides matching TRBD2. The CDR3 loop spans 15 amino acids. The trim removed 1 base at V and 4 bases at J, leaving 5 bases unmatched. CDR1 is SGHRS and CDR2 is YFSETQ in the germline V gene. For the CDR3, the DNA is TGCGCCAGCAGCTTGACAGGACTAGCTGCAGATACGCAGTATTTT. Its protein product is CASSLTGLAADTQYF.

The V and J genes are TRBV5-6 and TRBJ2-5; 8 bases are shared with TRBD2. This CDR3 contains 17 residues. Germline CDR1 is SGHDT and CDR2 is YYEEEE. Losses at the gene ends were 1 base for V and 3 bases for J; bases not matched to a gene: 11. Written as DNA, the CDR3 is TGTGCCAGCAGCTTGCGCCTTTCGAGCGGGAGTGAAGAGACCCAGTACTTC. This encodes CASSLRLSSGSEETQYF.

J is TRBJ2-5 and V is TRBV5-5; D possibly corresponds to TRBD1 (5 bases). CDR1 SGHKS and CDR2 YYEKEE come from the germline V gene (reference sequence). V lost 2 bases and J 9 bases, leaving 20 bases between the germline ends. The CDR3 sequence is 15 residues long. The CDR3 spells CASSFKGSHVEPQYF. For the CDR3, the DNA is TGTGCCAGCAGCTTCAAGGGGTCTCACGTGGAGCCCCAGTACTTC.

V gene TRBV15 combines with J gene TRBJ2-7; D is ambiguous. Between the trimmed V and J ends, which lost 0 bases and 3 bases, there was a span of 3 bases. This CDR3 has 12 residues. Germline CDR1 LNHNV, CDR2 YYDKDF (reference sequence). CDR3 amino acids: CATSRDSYEQYF. For the CDR3, the DNA is TGTGCCACCAGCAGAGACAGCTACGAGCAGTACTTC.